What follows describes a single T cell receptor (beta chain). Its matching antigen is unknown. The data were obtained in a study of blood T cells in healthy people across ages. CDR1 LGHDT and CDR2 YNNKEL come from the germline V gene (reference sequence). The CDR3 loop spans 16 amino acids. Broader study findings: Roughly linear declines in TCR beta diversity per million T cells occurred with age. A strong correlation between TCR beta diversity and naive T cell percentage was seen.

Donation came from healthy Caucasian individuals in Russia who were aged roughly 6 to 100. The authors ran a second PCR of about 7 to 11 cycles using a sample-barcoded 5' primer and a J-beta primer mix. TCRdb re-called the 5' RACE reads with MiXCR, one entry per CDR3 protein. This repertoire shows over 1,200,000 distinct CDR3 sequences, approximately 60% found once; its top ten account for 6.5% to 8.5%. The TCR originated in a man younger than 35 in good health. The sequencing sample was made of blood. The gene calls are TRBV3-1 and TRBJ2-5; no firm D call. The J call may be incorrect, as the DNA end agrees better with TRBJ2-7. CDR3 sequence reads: CASSPEMAVSRDEQYF. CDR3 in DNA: TGTGCCAGCAGCCCCGAGATGGCGGTCTCTCGGGACGAGCAGTACTTC.